The rows below give T cell receptor beta chains drawn from one sample of a study of T-cell reconstitution after alpha-beta-depleted transplantation in children. TCRdb re-analysed the PCR reads in MiXCR, keeping a single row per CDR3 protein. The table lists roughly 200,000 distinct CDR3 sequences, approximately 9% of them singletons. Here the sequenced sample was PBMCs from the stem cell graft donor, taken from the stem cell graft. These receptors were collected from a human donor who donated a stem cell graft to a child with acute lymphoblastic leukemia. CDR3s include the opening cysteine and the closing phenylalanine or tryptophan. A D gene is named only where the DNA matches it firmly. Clone size is not always given. Where it is, it says once, few, many or a class for expanded clones.

CDR3aa: CASSLTDGYTF
CDR3nt: TGTGCCAGCAGCTTAACAGATGGCTACACCTTC
d_gene: NA
abundance: NA
j_gene: TRBJ1-2
v_gene: TRBV7-9

CDR3aa: CASTRPGGATGELFF
CDR3nt: TGTGCCAGCACCAGACCCGGGGGGGCCACCGGGGAGCTGTTTTTT
d_gene: TRBD2
abundance: few
j_gene: TRBJ2-2
v_gene: TRBV12-3/TRBV12-4

CDR3aa: CASSYTVPTGELFF
CDR3nt: TGTGCCAGCAGTTATACAGTCCCCACCGGGGAGCTGTTTTTT
d_gene: NA
abundance: many
j_gene: TRBJ2-2
v_gene: TRBV6-2/TRBV6-3

CDR3aa: CASSAGTETRELFF
CDR3nt: TGTGCCAGCTCAGCCGGGACGGAAACCCGGGAGCTGTTTTTT
d_gene: NA
abundance: NA
j_gene: TRBJ2-2
v_gene: TRBV18

CDR3aa: CASHPRAVLSGNTIYF
CDR3nt: TGTGCCAGTCATCCCCGGGCAGTCCTCTCTGGAAACACCATATATTTT
d_gene: NA
abundance: many
j_gene: TRBJ1-3
v_gene: TRBV19

CDR3aa: CASSTGLAWKSDTQYF
CDR3nt: TGTGCCAGCAGCACGGGGCTAGCGTGGAAGTCCGATACGCAGTATTTT
d_gene: NA
abundance: few
j_gene: TRBJ2-3
v_gene: TRBV12-3/TRBV12-4

CDR3aa: CATPSGDRNTGELFF
CDR3nt: TGTGCCACCCCATCCGGGGACAGAAACACCGGGGAGCTGTTTTTT
d_gene: TRBD1
abundance: few
j_gene: TRBJ2-2
v_gene: TRBV19

CDR3aa: CASSSQGRFYEQYF
CDR3nt: TGTGCCAGCAGCAGCCAGGGGCGGTTTTACGAGCAGTACTTC
d_gene: NA
abundance: few
j_gene: TRBJ2-7
v_gene: TRBV27

CDR3aa: CASSSESNQPQHF
CDR3nt: TGTGCCAGTAGTTCGGAAAGCAATCAGCCCCAGCATTTT
d_gene: NA
abundance: once
j_gene: TRBJ1-5
v_gene: TRBV19

CDR3aa: CASSTQQGAGGEKLFF
CDR3nt: TGTGCCAGCAGCACCCAGCAGGGGGCAGGCGGTGAAAAACTGTTTTTT
d_gene: TRBD1
abundance: NA
j_gene: TRBJ1-4
v_gene: TRBV7-2

CDR3aa: CATSSGGAADTQYF
CDR3nt: TGTGCCACCAGCAGCGGGGGGGCAGCAGATACGCAGTATTTT
d_gene: TRBD2
abundance: few
j_gene: TRBJ2-3
v_gene: TRBV15

CDR3aa: CASSVNRVGVLTF
CDR3nt: TGTGCCAGCAGTGTCAACAGGGTAGGCGTCCTGACTTTC
d_gene: NA
abundance: many
j_gene: TRBJ2-6
v_gene: TRBV25-1

CDR3aa: CASSLAGFNTGELFF
CDR3nt: TGTGCCAGCAGCCTGGCGGGGTTCAACACCGGGGAGCTGTTTTTT
d_gene: NA
abundance: few
j_gene: TRBJ2-2
v_gene: TRBV5-6

CDR3aa: CASSLGAGERLAKNIQYF
CDR3nt: TGTGCCAGCAGCTTAGGGGCAGGGGAAAGATTGGCCAAAAACATTCAGTACTTC
d_gene: NA
abundance: many
j_gene: TRBJ2-4
v_gene: TRBV11-1

CDR3aa: CASSSLGTAKQYF
CDR3nt: TGTGCCAGCAGCTCACTCGGGACAGCTAAGCAGTACTTC
d_gene: TRBD1
abundance: NA
j_gene: TRBJ2-7
v_gene: TRBV11-2

CDR3aa: CATSRTGPNQPQHF
CDR3nt: TGTGCCACCAGCAGAACAGGGCCCAACCAGCCCCAGCATTTT
d_gene: NA
abundance: few
j_gene: TRBJ1-5
v_gene: TRBV15

CDR3aa: CASSLRTGGFSDNEQFF
CDR3nt: TGTGCCAGCAGCTTGCGGACAGGGGGCTTCTCGGACAATGAGCAGTTCTTC
d_gene: TRBD1
abundance: NA
j_gene: TRBJ2-1
v_gene: TRBV5-5

CDR3aa: CASSPATGSTEAFF
CDR3nt: TGTGCCAGCTCACCGGCGACAGGCAGCACTGAAGCTTTCTTT
d_gene: NA
abundance: NA
j_gene: TRBJ1-1
v_gene: TRBV18

CDR3aa: CATRGQGDEAFF
CDR3nt: TGTGCCACCAGGGGACAGGGAGATGAAGCTTTCTTT
d_gene: TRBD1
abundance: many
j_gene: TRBJ1-1
v_gene: TRBV24-1

CDR3aa: CASSSVAPRGGAGNGYTF
CDR3nt: TGTGCCAGCAGCTCCGTCGCCCCGAGAGGGGGCGCTGGAAACGGCTACACCTTC
d_gene: TRBD1
abundance: few
j_gene: TRBJ1-2
v_gene: TRBV11-2

CDR3aa: CASSVKSGGLYEQYF
CDR3nt: TGTGCCAGCAGCGTCAAGAGCGGGGGGCTTTACGAGCAGTACTTC
d_gene: TRBD2
abundance: many
j_gene: TRBJ2-7
v_gene: TRBV9

CDR3aa: CASSGTRGETQYF
CDR3nt: TGTGCCAGCAGTGGGACTAGGGGAGAGACCCAGTACTTC
d_gene: TRBD2
abundance: NA
j_gene: TRBJ2-5
v_gene: TRBV6-1

CDR3aa: CASSPQQGRGETQYF
CDR3nt: TGTGCCAGCAGTCCTCAACAGGGCAGGGGAGAGACCCAGTACTTC
d_gene: NA
abundance: once
j_gene: TRBJ2-5
v_gene: TRBV12-3/TRBV12-4

CDR3aa: CASSLVASGIWNEQFF
CDR3nt: TGTGCCAGCAGCTTAGTGGCTAGCGGGATTTGGAATGAGCAGTTCTTC
d_gene: TRBD2
abundance: NA
j_gene: TRBJ2-1
v_gene: TRBV11-2

CDR3aa: CASSFGTENTEAFF
CDR3nt: TGCGCCAGCAGCTTCGGGACGGAAAACACTGAAGCTTTCTTT
d_gene: NA
abundance: many
j_gene: TRBJ1-1
v_gene: TRBV4-1

CDR3aa: CASSLLPAGDSLAKNIQYF
CDR3nt: TGTGCCAGCAGCTTACTTCCAGCGGGGGACTCTCTAGCCAAAAACATTCAGTACTTC
d_gene: TRBD2
abundance: NA
j_gene: TRBJ2-4
v_gene: TRBV7-6

CDR3aa: CASSYGGTVGRSSYNEQFF
CDR3nt: TGTGCCAGCAGTTACGGTGGGACAGTGGGGAGGAGCTCCTACAATGAGCAGTTCTTC
d_gene: NA
abundance: few
j_gene: TRBJ2-1
v_gene: TRBV6-5

CDR3aa: CASSLDSEAFF
CDR3nt: TGCGCCAGCAGCTTGGACAGTGAAGCTTTCTTT
d_gene: NA
abundance: NA
j_gene: TRBJ1-1
v_gene: TRBV5-1

CDR3aa: CASSDTGGLGGANVLTF
CDR3nt: TGCGCCAGCTCAGACACAGGGGGCCTGGGGGGGGCCAACGTCCTGACTTTC
d_gene: TRBD1
abundance: few
j_gene: TRBJ2-6
v_gene: TRBV10-2

CDR3aa: CASSLLFSGAYNEQFF
CDR3nt: TGTGCCAGCAGCTTACTTTTTAGCGGGGCTTACAATGAGCAGTTCTTC
d_gene: TRBD2
abundance: NA
j_gene: TRBJ2-1
v_gene: TRBV6-2/TRBV6-3

CDR3aa: CSVDDQGNQPQHF
CDR3nt: TGCAGCGTTGACGATCAGGGGAATCAGCCCCAGCATTTT
d_gene: NA
abundance: few
j_gene: TRBJ1-5
v_gene: TRBV29-1

CDR3aa: CASSPFGGGVNEQFF
CDR3nt: TGTGCCAGCAGCCCGTTTGGAGGGGGGGTCAATGAGCAGTTCTTC
d_gene: NA
abundance: many
j_gene: TRBJ2-1
v_gene: TRBV7-8

CDR3aa: CASSLGDRDEKLFF
CDR3nt: TGCGCCAGCAGCTTGGGGGACAGGGATGAAAAACTGTTTTTT
d_gene: TRBD1
abundance: few
j_gene: TRBJ1-4
v_gene: TRBV5-1

CDR3aa: CASKKGGMNTEAFF
CDR3nt: TGTGCCAGCAAGAAAGGGGGAATGAACACTGAAGCTTTCTTT
d_gene: NA
abundance: many
j_gene: TRBJ1-1
v_gene: TRBV7-8

CDR3aa: CASTPPKGSYNEQFF
CDR3nt: TGTGCCAGCACCCCTCCAAAAGGGTCCTACAATGAGCAGTTCTTC
d_gene: NA
abundance: few
j_gene: TRBJ2-1
v_gene: TRBV12-3/TRBV12-4

CDR3aa: CSATPTSGGQETQYF
CDR3nt: TGCAGTGCTACCCCGACTAGCGGGGGCCAAGAGACCCAGTACTTC
d_gene: TRBD2
abundance: few
j_gene: TRBJ2-5
v_gene: TRBV20-1

CDR3aa: CAWSVQDVNGYTF
CDR3nt: TGTGCCTGGAGTGTACAAGATGTAAATGGCTACACCTTC
d_gene: NA
abundance: NA
j_gene: TRBJ1-2
v_gene: TRBV30

CDR3aa: CASSHDLLGANYGYTF
CDR3nt: TGTGCCAGCAGCCACGACCTGTTGGGTGCGAACTATGGCTACACCTTC
d_gene: NA
abundance: few
j_gene: TRBJ1-2
v_gene: TRBV4-2

CDR3aa: CASSPTGDGELFF
CDR3nt: TGTGCCAGCAGCCCTACAGGGGATGGGGAGCTGTTTTTT
d_gene: TRBD1
abundance: many
j_gene: TRBJ2-2
v_gene: TRBV7-9

CDR3aa: CSVWFGTRGGNELSTDTQYF
CDR3nt: TGCAGCGTTTGGTTTGGAACCCGGGGGGGAAACGAGCTGAGCACAGATACGCAGTATTTT
d_gene: TRBD2
abundance: NA
j_gene: TRBJ2-3
v_gene: TRBV29-1

CDR3aa: CAISPLTQGTYNEQFF
CDR3nt: TGTGCCATCAGCCCCCTGACGCAGGGAACCTACAATGAGCAGTTCTTC
d_gene: NA
abundance: NA
j_gene: TRBJ2-1
v_gene: TRBV4-2

CDR3aa: CACGAGSNEKLFF
CDR3nt: TGTGCCTGTGGGGCGGGAAGTAATGAAAAACTGTTTTTT
d_gene: NA
abundance: NA
j_gene: TRBJ1-4
v_gene: TRBV30

CDR3aa: CASSFGDRREHTQYF
CDR3nt: TGTGCCAGCAGTTTTGGAGACAGGAGAGAGCATACGCAGTATTTT
d_gene: NA
abundance: many
j_gene: TRBJ2-3
v_gene: TRBV27

CDR3aa: CASSFTQPYEQYF
CDR3nt: TGTGCCAGCAGCTTTACCCAACCCTACGAGCAGTACTTC
d_gene: NA
abundance: few
j_gene: TRBJ2-7
v_gene: TRBV7-9

CDR3aa: CASTPGQGEGYTF
CDR3nt: TGTGCCAGCACCCCGGGACAGGGCGAGGGCTACACCTTC
d_gene: TRBD1
abundance: NA
j_gene: TRBJ1-2
v_gene: TRBV7-9

CDR3aa: CSVHQRGFGADTQYF
CDR3nt: TGCAGCGTCCATCAGAGGGGCTTCGGCGCAGATACGCAGTATTTT
d_gene: NA
abundance: NA
j_gene: TRBJ2-3
v_gene: TRBV29-1

CDR3aa: CSGRQGSHNEQFF
CDR3nt: TGCAGCGGTAGACAGGGGAGCCACAATGAGCAGTTCTTC
d_gene: TRBD1
abundance: few
j_gene: TRBJ2-1
v_gene: TRBV29-1

CDR3aa: CASSAFGTGGNQPQHF
CDR3nt: TGTGCCAGCAGTGCCTTCGGGACGGGAGGAAATCAGCCCCAGCATTTT
d_gene: NA
abundance: many
j_gene: TRBJ1-5
v_gene: TRBV27

CDR3aa: CASSYSVPATEAFF
CDR3nt: TGTGCCAGCAGTTACTCAGTCCCGGCAACTGAAGCTTTCTTT
d_gene: NA
abundance: NA
j_gene: TRBJ1-1
v_gene: TRBV6-2/TRBV6-3

CDR3aa: CASSTPLREGTGELFF
CDR3nt: TGTGCCAGCAGTACGCCTCTCAGGGAGGGCACCGGGGAGCTGTTTTTT
d_gene: TRBD2
abundance: NA
j_gene: TRBJ2-2
v_gene: TRBV27

CDR3aa: CASSDTGGAGYNEQFF
CDR3nt: TGTGCCAGCAGCGACACAGGGGGCGCGGGATACAATGAGCAGTTCTTC
d_gene: TRBD1
abundance: many
j_gene: TRBJ2-1
v_gene: TRBV7-9

CDR3aa: CASSPIPGQGYGTQYF
CDR3nt: TGTGCCAGCTCACCTATCCCGGGACAGGGATACGGCACGCAGTATTTT
d_gene: TRBD1
abundance: once
j_gene: TRBJ2-3
v_gene: TRBV18

CDR3aa: CASSWTSGGEETQYF
CDR3nt: TGTGCCAGCAGCTGGACTAGCGGGGGGGAAGAGACCCAGTACTTC
d_gene: TRBD2
abundance: many
j_gene: TRBJ2-5
v_gene: TRBV6-1

CDR3aa: CASSMGTGNEKLFF
CDR3nt: TGTGCCAGTAGTATGGGGACAGGGAATGAAAAACTGTTTTTT
d_gene: TRBD1
abundance: few
j_gene: TRBJ1-4
v_gene: TRBV19

CDR3aa: CATTDSGDGYTF
CDR3nt: TGTGCCACCACCGACAGTGGAGATGGCTACACCTTC
d_gene: NA
abundance: many
j_gene: TRBJ1-2
v_gene: TRBV10-3

CDR3aa: CASGLTSGYNEQFF
CDR3nt: TGCGCCAGCGGTCTAACTAGCGGATACAATGAGCAGTTCTTC
d_gene: TRBD2
abundance: few
j_gene: TRBJ2-1
v_gene: TRBV5-1

CDR3aa: CASSSTQGGGELFF
CDR3nt: TGTGCCAGCAGCTCAACACAGGGTGGCGGGGAGCTGTTTTTT
d_gene: NA
abundance: NA
j_gene: TRBJ2-2
v_gene: TRBV7-2

CDR3aa: CASLRGDTQYF
CDR3nt: TGTGCCAGCCTCCGGGGGGATACGCAGTATTTT
d_gene: NA
abundance: many
j_gene: TRBJ2-3
v_gene: TRBV7-9

CDR3aa: CASSFGMTGGWGETQYF
CDR3nt: TGTGCCAGCAGCTTTGGGATGACAGGGGGCTGGGGAGAGACCCAGTACTTC
d_gene: TRBD1
abundance: many
j_gene: TRBJ2-5
v_gene: TRBV7-9